The clone carrying this T cell receptor (beta chain) occurred once. The data stem from a study of blood T cell repertoires in COVID-19. The overall study: COVID-19 samples, acute and convalescent, were from the United States, Italy and Spain.

Generated by immunoSEQ multiplex PCR, the TCRdb table keeps only in-frame clones and is missing some. The sample consists of 200,000 to 250,000 clones, roughly 84% of them appearing once. The CDR3 extends over 20 amino acids. CDR1 is LGHDT, CDR2 YNNKEL, per germline (reference sequence). The V and J ends lost 2 bases and 1 base, in that order; junction bases with no gene match: 13. This clonotype originated in a man aged 50-59 years who had recovered from COVID-19. V usage is TRBV3-1 (or the pseudogene TRBV3-2) and J usage is TRBJ2-6, with 8 bases fitting TRBD1. Input material: peripheral blood. This chain's CDR3 is CASSQRRTGPSSSGANVLTF. The CDR3 nucleotides are TGTGCCAGCAGCCAACGAAGGACAGGGCCGAGTAGTTCTGGGGCCAACGTCCTGACTTTC.